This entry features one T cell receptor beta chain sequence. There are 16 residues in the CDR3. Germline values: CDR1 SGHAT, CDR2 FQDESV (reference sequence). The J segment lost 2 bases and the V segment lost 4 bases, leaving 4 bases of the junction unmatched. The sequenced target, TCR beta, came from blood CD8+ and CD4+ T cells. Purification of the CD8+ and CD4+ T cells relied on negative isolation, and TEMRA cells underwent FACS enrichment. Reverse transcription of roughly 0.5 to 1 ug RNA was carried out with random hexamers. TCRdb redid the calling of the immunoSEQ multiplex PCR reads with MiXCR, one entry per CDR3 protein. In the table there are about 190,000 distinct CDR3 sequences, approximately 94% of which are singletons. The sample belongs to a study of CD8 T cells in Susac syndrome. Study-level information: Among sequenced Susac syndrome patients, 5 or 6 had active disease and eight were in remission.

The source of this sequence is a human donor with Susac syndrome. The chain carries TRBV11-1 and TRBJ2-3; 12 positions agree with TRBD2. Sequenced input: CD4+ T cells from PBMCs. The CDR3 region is CASSSRLAGATDTQYF. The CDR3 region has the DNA TGTGCCAGCAGCTCCAGACTAGCGGGGGCCACAGATACGCAGTATTTT.